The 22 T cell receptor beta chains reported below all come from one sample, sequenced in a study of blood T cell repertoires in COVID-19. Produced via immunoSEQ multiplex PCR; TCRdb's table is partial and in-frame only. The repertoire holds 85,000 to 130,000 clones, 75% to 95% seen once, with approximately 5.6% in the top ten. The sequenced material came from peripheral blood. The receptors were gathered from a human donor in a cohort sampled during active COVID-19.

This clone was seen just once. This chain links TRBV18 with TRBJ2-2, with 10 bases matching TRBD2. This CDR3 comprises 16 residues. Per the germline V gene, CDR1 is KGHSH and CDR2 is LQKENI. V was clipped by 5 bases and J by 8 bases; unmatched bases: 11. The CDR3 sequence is CASSSLAGPQIGELFF. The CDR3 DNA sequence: TGTGCCAGCTCATCACTAGCGGGACCCCAAATTGGGGAGCTGTTTTTT.

In DNA, the CDR3 is TGTGCCAGCAGCCCCCACAGGGGTTCCACTGAAGCTTTCTTT. As protein: CASSPHRGSTEAFF. This chain connects TRBV9 to TRBJ1-1; 7 bases align to TRBD1. CDR1 and CDR2 from the germline V gene are SGDLS and YYNGEE. Trimming removed 4 bases from V and 4 bases from J; junction bases left unmatched: 7. The CDR3 covers 14 residues.

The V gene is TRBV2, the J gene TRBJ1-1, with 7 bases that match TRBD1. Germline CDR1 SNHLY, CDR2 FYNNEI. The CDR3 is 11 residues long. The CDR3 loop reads CATTGTAEAFF. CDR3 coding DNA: TGTGCGACCACCGGGACAGCTGAAGCTTTCTTT.

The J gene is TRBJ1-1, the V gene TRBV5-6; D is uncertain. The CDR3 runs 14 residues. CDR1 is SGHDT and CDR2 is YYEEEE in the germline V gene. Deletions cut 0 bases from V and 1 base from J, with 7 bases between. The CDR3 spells CASSLEQANTEAFF. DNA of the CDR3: TGTGCCAGCAGCTTGGAGCAGGCGAACACTGAAGCTTTCTTT.

The CDR3 bases are TGTGCCAGTAGCCTCGCTAATCAAGAGACCCAGTACTTC. This codes for CASSLANQETQYF. The chain uses TRBV19 and TRBJ2-5; no clear D gene. V was shortened by 6 bases and J by 2 bases, with 10 bases between the two germline ends. Looked up from germline, CDR1 is LNHDA and CDR2 is SQIVND (reference sequence). This CDR3 is built from 13 residues.

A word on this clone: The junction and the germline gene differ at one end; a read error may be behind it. DNA of the CDR3: TGTGCCAGTAGTATAGGAACTAGCGGTCTGAACTTC. Protein product: CASSIGTSGLNF. The chain has TRBV19 and TRBJ2-7, with 8 nucleotides matching TRBD2. CDR3 length: 12 residues. The germline V gene has CDR1 LNHDA and CDR2 SQIVND (reference sequence).

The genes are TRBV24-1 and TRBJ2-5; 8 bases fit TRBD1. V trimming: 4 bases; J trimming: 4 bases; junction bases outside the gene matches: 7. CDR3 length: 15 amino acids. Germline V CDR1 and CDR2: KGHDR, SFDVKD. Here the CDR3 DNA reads TGTGCCACCAGTGACTTCGACAGGGGCCGAGAGACCCAGTACTTC. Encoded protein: CATSDFDRGRETQYF.

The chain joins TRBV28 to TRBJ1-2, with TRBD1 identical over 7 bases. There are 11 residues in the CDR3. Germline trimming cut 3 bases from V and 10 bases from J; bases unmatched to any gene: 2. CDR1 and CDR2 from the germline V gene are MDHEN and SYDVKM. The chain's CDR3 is CASSFEGAYTF. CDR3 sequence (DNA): TGTGCCAGCAGTTTTGAGGGGGCCTACACCTTC.

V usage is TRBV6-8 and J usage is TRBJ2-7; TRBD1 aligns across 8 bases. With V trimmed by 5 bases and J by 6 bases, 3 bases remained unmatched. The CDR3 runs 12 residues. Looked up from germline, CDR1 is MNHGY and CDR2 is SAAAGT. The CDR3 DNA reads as TGTGCCAGCAGTATGGACAGGGTCGAGCAGTACTTC. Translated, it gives CASSMDRVEQYF.

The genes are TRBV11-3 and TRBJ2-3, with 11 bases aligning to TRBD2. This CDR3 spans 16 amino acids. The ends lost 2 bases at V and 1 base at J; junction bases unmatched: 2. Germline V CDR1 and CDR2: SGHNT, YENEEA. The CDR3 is CASSLTLAGGTDTQYF. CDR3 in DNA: TGTGCCAGCAGCTTAACACTAGCGGGAGGCACAGATACGCAGTATTTT. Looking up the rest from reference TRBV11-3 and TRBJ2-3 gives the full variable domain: EAGVVQSPRYKIIEKKQPVAFWCNPISGHNTLYWYLQNLGQGPELLIRYENEEAVDDSQLPKDRFSAERLKGVDSTLKIQPAELGDSAVYLCASSLTLAGGTDTQYFGPGTRLTVL.

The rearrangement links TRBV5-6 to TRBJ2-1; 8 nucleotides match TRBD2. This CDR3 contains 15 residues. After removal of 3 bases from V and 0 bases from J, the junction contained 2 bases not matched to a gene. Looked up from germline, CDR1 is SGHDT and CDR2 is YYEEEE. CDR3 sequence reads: CASSSGLVSYNEQFF. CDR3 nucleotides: TGTGCCAGCAGCTCGGGACTAGTCTCCTACAATGAGCAGTTCTTC.

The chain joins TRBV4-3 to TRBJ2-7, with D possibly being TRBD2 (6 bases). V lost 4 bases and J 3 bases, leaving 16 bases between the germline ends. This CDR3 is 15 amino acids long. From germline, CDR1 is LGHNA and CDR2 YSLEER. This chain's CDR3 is CASSPVEGRGYEQYF. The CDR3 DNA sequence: TGCGCCAGCAGCCCAGTGGAGGGGAGAGGCTACGAGCAGTACTTC.

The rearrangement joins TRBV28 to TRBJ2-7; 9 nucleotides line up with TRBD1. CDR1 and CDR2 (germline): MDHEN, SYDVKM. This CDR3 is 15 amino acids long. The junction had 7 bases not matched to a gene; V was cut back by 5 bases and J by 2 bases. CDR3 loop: CASSQTRQGAYEQYF. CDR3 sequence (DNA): TGTGCCAGCAGTCAGACGCGACAGGGGGCCTACGAGCAGTACTTC.

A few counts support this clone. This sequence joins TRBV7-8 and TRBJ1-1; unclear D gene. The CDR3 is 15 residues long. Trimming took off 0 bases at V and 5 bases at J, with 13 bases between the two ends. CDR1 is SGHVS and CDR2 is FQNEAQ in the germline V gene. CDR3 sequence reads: CASSLALRSGTEAFF. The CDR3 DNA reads TGTGCCAGCAGCTTAGCGCTCAGGTCGGGGACTGAAGCTTTCTTT.

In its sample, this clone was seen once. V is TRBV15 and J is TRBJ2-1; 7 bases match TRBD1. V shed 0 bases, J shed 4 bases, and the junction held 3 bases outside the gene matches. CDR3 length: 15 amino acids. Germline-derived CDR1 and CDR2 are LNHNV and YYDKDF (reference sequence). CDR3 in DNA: TGTGCCACCAGCAGAGATCTACAGGGGTACAATGAGCAGTTCTTC. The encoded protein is CATSRDLQGYNEQFF. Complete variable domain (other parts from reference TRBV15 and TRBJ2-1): DAMVIQNPRYQVTQFGKPVTLSCSQTLNHNVMYWYQQKSSQAPKLLFHYYDKDFNNEADTPDNFQSRRPNTSFCFLDIRSPGLGDTAMYLCATSRDLQGYNEQFFGPGTRLTVL.

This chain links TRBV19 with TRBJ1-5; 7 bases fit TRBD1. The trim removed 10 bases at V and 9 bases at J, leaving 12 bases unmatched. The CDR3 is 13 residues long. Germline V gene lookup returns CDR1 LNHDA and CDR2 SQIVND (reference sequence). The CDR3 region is CATQDRAQGPQHF. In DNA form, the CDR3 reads TGTGCCACTCAAGACAGGGCCCAAGGGCCCCAGCATTTT.

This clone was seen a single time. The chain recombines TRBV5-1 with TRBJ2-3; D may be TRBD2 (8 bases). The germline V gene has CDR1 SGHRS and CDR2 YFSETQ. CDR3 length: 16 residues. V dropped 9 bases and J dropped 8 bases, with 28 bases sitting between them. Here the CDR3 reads CATQQGTRDSGGTQYF. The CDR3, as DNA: TGCGCCACCCAACAGGGGACTAGAGATTCGGGCGGTACGCAGTATTTT.

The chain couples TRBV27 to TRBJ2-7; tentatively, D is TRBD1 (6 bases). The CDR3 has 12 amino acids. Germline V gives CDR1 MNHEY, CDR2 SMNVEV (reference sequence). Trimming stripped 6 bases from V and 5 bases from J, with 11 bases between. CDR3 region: CASSPDSNEQYF. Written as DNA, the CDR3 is TGTGCCAGCAGCCCGGACAGTAACGAGCAGTACTTC.

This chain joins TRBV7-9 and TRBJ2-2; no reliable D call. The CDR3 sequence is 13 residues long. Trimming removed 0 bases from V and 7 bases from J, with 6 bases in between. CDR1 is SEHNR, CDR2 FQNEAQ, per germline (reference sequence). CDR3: CASSLAGGGELFF. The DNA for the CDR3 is TGTGCCAGCAGCTTAGCCGGCGGCGGGGAGCTGTTTTTT.

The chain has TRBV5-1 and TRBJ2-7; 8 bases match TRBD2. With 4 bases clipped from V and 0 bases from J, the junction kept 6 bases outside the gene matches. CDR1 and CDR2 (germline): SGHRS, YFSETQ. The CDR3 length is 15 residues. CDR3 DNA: TGCGCCAGCAGCGCATCTAGCGGGCACTCCTACGAGCAGTACTTC. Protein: CASSASSGHSYEQYF.

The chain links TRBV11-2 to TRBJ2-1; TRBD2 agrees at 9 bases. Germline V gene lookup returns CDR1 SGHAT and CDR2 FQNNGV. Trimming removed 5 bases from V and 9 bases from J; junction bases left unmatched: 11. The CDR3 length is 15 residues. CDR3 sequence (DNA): TGTGCCAGCAGCCAGGATAGCGGGAGAAAAGGTGAGCAGTTCTTC. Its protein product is CASSQDSGRKGEQFF.

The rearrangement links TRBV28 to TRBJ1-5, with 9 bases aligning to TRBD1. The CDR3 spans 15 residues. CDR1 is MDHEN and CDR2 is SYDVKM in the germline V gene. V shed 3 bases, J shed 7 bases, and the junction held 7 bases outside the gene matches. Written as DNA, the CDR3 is TGTGCCAGCAGTTTTCGTGTAACAGGGGGCCAGCCCCAGCATTTT. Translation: CASSFRVTGGQPQHF.